The 32 T cell receptor beta chains listed next were all sequenced from one sample in a study of cytomegalovirus exposure and HLA in healthy donors. PCR was performed using 60 Vbeta and 13 Jbeta primers. Profiled with immunoSEQ multiplex PCR; TCRdb holds only in-frame clones, not every one. In the table there are fewer than 250,000 clones, about 69% of which are singletons. Sequenced input: PBMCs. The receptors shown here come from a man aged 30 to 39 in good health and CMV-seropositive.

The chain combines TRBV7-9 with TRBJ2-5; D is ambiguous. The J call is uncertain, as TRBJ2-7 better fits the DNA end. Germline V lookup: CDR1 SEHNR, CDR2 FQNEAQ (reference sequence). This CDR3 has 11 residues. The CDR3 loop reads CASTHTYEQYF. CDR3 sequence (DNA): TGTGCCAGCACTCATACCTACGAGCAGTACTTC.

V usage is TRBV7-9 and J usage is TRBJ2-7; maybe TRBD2 (6 bases). V lost 2 bases, J lost 2 bases, and 19 bases lay in between. Germline V lookup: CDR1 SEHNR, CDR2 FQNEAQ (reference sequence). The CDR3 loop spans 17 amino acids. CDR3 region: CASSLPPRVAATYEQYF. CDR3 DNA: TGTGCCAGCAGCTTACCTCCAAGAGTAGCGGCAACCTACGAGCAGTACTTC.

This chain uses TRBV6-5 with TRBJ2-3; TRBD1 is a possible D gene (6 bases). Trimming stripped 0 bases from V and 3 bases from J, with 13 bases between. Germline CDR1 is MNHEY and CDR2 is SVGAGI. The CDR3 loop spans 16 amino acids. The CDR3 DNA is TGTGCCAGCAGTTACTCGGGGGCCGTCGGGACAGATACGCAGTATTTT. This translates into CASSYSGAVGTDTQYF.

This clone is a singleton in its sample. This chain uses TRBV2 with TRBJ1-2; 9 bases align to TRBD1. This CDR3 contains 15 residues. Losses at the gene ends were 1 base for V and 5 bases for J; bases not matched to a gene: 5. Germline lookup yields CDR1 SNHLY and CDR2 FYNNEI. The CDR3 reads CASSEGDRAQYGYTF. CDR3 nucleotide sequence: TGTGCCAGCAGTGAAGGGGACAGGGCGCAGTATGGCTACACCTTC.

This chain uses TRBV7-2 with TRBJ1-6, with TRBD1 matching 10 bases. Germline-derived CDR1 and CDR2 are SGHTA and FQGNSA. CDR3 length: 15 residues. After removal of 3 bases from V and 10 bases from J, the junction contained 6 bases not matched to a gene. CDR3 bases: TGTGCCAGCAGCTTGGACAGGGGGAACGACTCACCCCTCCACTTT. Amino acid sequence: CASSLDRGNDSPLHF.

V usage is TRBV5-5 and J usage is TRBJ1-3, with TRBD1 matching over 10 bases. With 4 bases clipped from V and 7 bases from J, the junction kept 11 bases outside the gene matches. CDR1 and CDR2 from the germline V gene are SGHKS and YYEKEE (reference sequence). The CDR3 covers 16 residues. CDR3 amino acids: CASSKGVRDRGNTIYF. The CDR3, as DNA: TGTGCCAGCAGCAAAGGGGTTAGGGACAGGGGCAACACCATATATTTT.

This sequence joins TRBV27 and TRBJ2-3; 7 nucleotides align to TRBD2. Germline V gene data show CDR1 as MNHEY and CDR2 as SMNVEV (reference sequence). Unmatched junction bases numbered 8, after V lost 5 bases and J lost 3 bases. The CDR3 is 15 residues long. CDR3 sequence reads: CASSQGRAGTDTQYF. CDR3 bases: TGTGCCAGCAGTCAAGGGAGGGCCGGGACAGATACGCAGTATTTT.

The chain links TRBV7-6 to TRBJ2-7; D not certain. Trimming removed 5 bases at V and 0 bases at J, with 14 bases between. The CDR3 covers 15 residues. Germline lookup yields CDR1 SGHVS and CDR2 FNYEAQ. This CDR3 is CASSRQRSSSYEQYF. CDR3 bases: TGTGCCAGCAGCCGTCAGCGTAGTAGCTCCTACGAGCAGTACTTC.

V and J are TRBV19 and TRBJ1-4; 8 nucleotides agree with TRBD1. CDR1 and CDR2 from the germline V gene are LNHDA and SQIVND (reference sequence). V shed 7 bases and J 7 bases; nucleotides not matched to a gene: 17. This CDR3 contains 17 residues. The CDR3 DNA is TGTGCCAGTATTGGGGACAGGAGGGACAAGGGGGCTGAAAAACTGTTTTTT. It is translated as CASIGDRRDKGAEKLFF.

The chain joins TRBV29-1 to TRBJ2-3; 8 nucleotides match TRBD2. The CDR3 runs to 14 residues. Looked up from germline, CDR1 is SQVTM and CDR2 is ANQGSEA. J lost 3 bases, V lost 4 bases, and 6 bases had no gene match. CDR3 DNA: TGCAGCGTTGCCAGCGGGAGTATTACAGATACGCAGTATTTT. Its translation is CSVASGSITDTQYF.

The chain recombines TRBV27 with TRBJ1-1; TRBD1 matches 10 bases. The CDR3 consists of 15 residues. Germline CDR1 reads MNHEY; CDR2 reads SMNVEV (reference sequence). Trimming took 0 bases from V and 3 from J; bases not matched to a gene: 1. The CDR3 DNA sequence: TGTGCCAGCAGTTTATCGGACAGGGGGGACACTGAAGCTTTCTTT. Translating gives CASSLSDRGDTEAFF.

This clone has just one count. V gene TRBV30 combines with J gene TRBJ2-7; TRBD1 agrees at 9 bases. The CDR3 extends over 15 amino acids. Germline loops: CDR1 GTSNPN, CDR2 SVGIG (reference sequence). The V segment lost 5 bases and the J segment 7 bases; nucleotides outside the gene matches: 15. The CDR3 region has the DNA TGTGCCTGGGAACCGGGACAGGGACTATTATCGGAGCAGTACTTC. This encodes CAWEPGQGLLSEQYF.

This clone was detected only a few times. The chain links TRBV6-5 to TRBJ2-7, with 10 nucleotides matching TRBD1. The CDR3 sequence is 12 residues long. Germline trimming cut 5 bases from V and 6 bases from J; bases unmatched to any gene: 1. Germline lookup yields CDR1 MNHEY and CDR2 SVGAGI. CDR3 region: CASSDRGREQYF. CDR3 sequence (DNA): TGTGCCAGCAGTGACAGGGGGCGCGAGCAGTACTTC.

The table lists this clone with a few counts. V is TRBV7-9 and J is TRBJ2-5, with 9 bases lining up with TRBD1. The CDR3 has 15 residues. Germline loops: CDR1 SEHNR, CDR2 FQNEAQ (reference sequence). With V trimmed by 5 bases and J by 2 bases, 6 bases remained unmatched. CDR3 sequence: CASSRTGAGQETQYF. In DNA form, the CDR3 reads TGTGCCAGCAGCCGGACAGGGGCCGGGCAAGAGACCCAGTACTTC.

The chain combines TRBV2 with TRBJ2-6; 10 positions agree with TRBD1. Germline V gives CDR1 SNHLY, CDR2 FYNNEI. This CDR3 is built from 17 residues. V gave up 4 bases and J gave up 2 bases; unmatched junction bases: 5. The CDR3 loop is CASSGSGTGAGANVLTF. For the CDR3, the DNA is TGTGCCAGCAGTGGGTCTGGGACAGGGGCTGGGGCCAACGTCCTGACTTTC.

The CDR3 sequence: CASSFRQGNEQFF. CDR3 bases: TGTGCCAGCAGCTTTCGTCAGGGTAATGAGCAGTTCTTC. This rearrangement joins TRBV7-2 to TRBJ2-1, with D perhaps TRBD1 (5 bases). V was pared by 3 bases and J by 7 bases, with 10 bases between. This CDR3 is 13 amino acids long. The V gene's germline CDR1 is SGHTA and CDR2 FQGNSA.

This clone was seen a few times. The V call is TRBV7-3, the J call TRBJ2-1, with 10 bases lining up with TRBD1. Germline CDR1 and CDR2: SGHTA and FQGTGA. This CDR3 has 18 residues. J was trimmed by 1 base and V by 5 bases; bases with no gene match: 11. DNA of the CDR3: TGTGCCAGCAGCCCAACGCCCTTGGGACAGGGGTCCTACAATGAGCAGTTCTTC. Translation gives CASSPTPLGQGSYNEQFF.

The chain combines TRBV7-9 with TRBJ2-2; 10 bases line up with TRBD1. V lost 5 bases, J lost 5 bases, and 5 bases stayed unmatched. CDR1 and CDR2 (germline): SEHNR, FQNEAQ (reference sequence). The CDR3 consists of 15 residues. The CDR3 sequence is CASSARDRGTGELFF. CDR3 coding DNA: TGTGCCAGCAGCGCCCGGGACAGGGGTACCGGGGAGCTGTTTTTT.

This clone showed up just a few times. The V gene is TRBV28, the J gene TRBJ2-5; 10 nucleotides line up with TRBD1. In germline, CDR1 is MDHEN, CDR2 SYDVKM. Trimming took 2 bases from V and 3 from J; bases not matched to a gene: 6. The CDR3 has 16 residues. CDR3 DNA sequence: TGTGCCAGCAGTTTAGGGTTTGGGACAGGGGAAGAGACCCAGTACTTC. It specifies CASSLGFGTGEETQYF.

The V call is TRBV7-2, the J call TRBJ1-3; weak D call: TRBD1 (6 bases). Germline V gives CDR1 SGHTA, CDR2 FQGNSA. The CDR3 covers 15 residues. Deletions cut 5 bases from V and 4 bases from J, with 15 bases between. CDR3 region: CASSPQGKAGNTIYF. As DNA, the CDR3 is TGTGCCAGCAGCCCACAGGGTAAAGCCGGAAACACCATATATTTT.

V and J are TRBV27 and TRBJ2-7, with D possibly being TRBD2 (5 bases). Trimming removed 3 bases from V and 2 bases from J, with 5 bases in between. Germline loops: CDR1 MNHEY, CDR2 SMNVEV (reference sequence). This CDR3 is 12 amino acids long. The CDR3 loop reads CASSLTTYEQYF. CDR3 DNA sequence: TGTGCCAGCAGTTTGACTACCTACGAGCAGTACTTC.

The rearrangement links TRBV6-6 to TRBJ2-1, with 12 bases aligning to TRBD2. The germline V gene has CDR1 MNHNY and CDR2 SVGAGI (reference sequence). The CDR3 has 15 residues. V shed 10 bases, J shed 7 bases, and the junction held 11 bases outside the gene matches. As DNA, the CDR3 is TGTGCCACCTATGGGGGACTAGCGGGCGATAATGAGCAGTTCTTC. Its protein product is CATYGGLAGDNEQFF.

The V gene is TRBV13, the J gene TRBJ2-5, with TRBD2 as a possible D gene (6 bases). V lost 3 bases and J 4 bases, leaving 18 bases between the germline ends. The CDR3 runs to 16 residues. Per germline, CDR1 PRHDT and CDR2 FYEKMQ (reference sequence). This chain's CDR3 is CASSFREGGAPETQYF. CDR3 DNA: TGTGCCAGCAGCTTTAGGGAAGGCGGGGCCCCAGAGACCCAGTACTTC.

This clone was detected a few times. V gene TRBV5-4 combines with J gene TRBJ2-1; 12 bases align to TRBD2. With V trimmed by 7 bases and J by 4 bases, 12 bases remained unmatched. The CDR3 consists of 17 residues. Germline-derived CDR1 and CDR2 are SGHNT and YYREEE (reference sequence). The CDR3 DNA reads TGTGCCAGCCGTGGCGAGCTAGCGGGAGGGCCATACAATGAGCAGTTCTTC. Translating gives CASRGELAGGPYNEQFF.

The chain has TRBV10-3 and TRBJ2-5, with D possibly matching TRBD2 (7 bases). Deletions cut 2 bases from V and 4 bases from J, with 20 bases between. The CDR3 loop spans 17 amino acids. CDR1 and CDR2 (germline): ENHRY, SYGVKD. CDR3 residues: CAISERGAKAGGETQYF. For the CDR3, the DNA is TGTGCCATCAGTGAGCGGGGGGCGAAAGCGGGTGGAGAGACCCAGTACTTC.

This chain connects TRBV25-1 to TRBJ2-3; 13 bases are a match to TRBD2. V shed 8 bases and J 3 bases; nucleotides not matched to a gene: 5. The CDR3 extends over 15 amino acids. Germline V gene sequence: CDR1 MGHDK, CDR2 SYGVNS. The DNA for the CDR3 is TGTGCCAGCGCCCGACTAGCGGGGGGTACAGATACGCAGTATTTT. Translating gives CASARLAGGTDTQYF.

V is TRBV6-5 and J is TRBJ2-7; TRBD2 matches 8 bases. Germline values: CDR1 MNHEY, CDR2 SVGAGI. The CDR3 loop spans 15 amino acids. The trim removed 0 bases at V and 4 bases at J, leaving 5 bases unmatched. CDR3 in amino acids: CASSYSEVAGYEQYF. Here the CDR3 DNA reads TGTGCCAGCAGTTACTCCGAAGTAGCGGGGTACGAGCAGTACTTC.

J is TRBJ2-7 and V is TRBV5-6, with D maybe TRBD2 (6 bases). V was trimmed by 0 bases and J by 6 bases, leaving 7 bases between them. CDR1 and CDR2 from the germline V gene are SGHDT and YYEEEE. The CDR3 loop spans 12 amino acids. The CDR3 DNA sequence: TGTGCCAGCAGCTTGGGGCGGGGCGAGCAGTACTTC. Protein product: CASSLGRGEQYF.

This sequence joins TRBV28 and TRBJ1-2; TRBD1 aligns across 7 bases. The CDR3 is made up of 13 amino acids. The V and J ends lost 4 bases and 7 bases, in that order; junction bases with no gene match: 6. The germline V gene has CDR1 MDHEN and CDR2 SYDVKM. The CDR3 DNA reads TGTGCCAGCAGTTCAGGGGGACGGAGTGGCTACACCTTC. Its translation is CASSSGGRSGYTF.

This chain links TRBV6-1 with TRBJ1-2, with TRBD1 as a possible D gene (5 bases). V was trimmed by 3 bases and J by 7 bases, leaving 18 bases between them. Germline-derived CDR1 and CDR2 are MNHNS and SASEGT. The CDR3 contains 15 residues. CDR3 amino acids: CASSDRTRNGFGYTF. The DNA of the CDR3 is TGTGCCAGCAGTGATAGGACAAGGAACGGCTTTGGCTACACCTTC.

This chain connects TRBV10-2 to TRBJ2-2; 11 bases fit TRBD2. The CDR3 extends over 19 amino acids. The V gene's germline CDR1 is WSHSY and CDR2 SAAADI. Trimming cost V 0 bases and J 5 bases; bases outside gene matches: 11. The CDR3 bases are TGCGCCAGCAGTGAGTCGTCGGTAGCGGGAGGGCCAAAGACCGGGGAGCTGTTTTTT. As protein: CASSESSVAGGPKTGELFF.

V and J are TRBV19 and TRBJ2-1; 9 positions agree with TRBD1. The CDR3 extends over 14 amino acids. The J segment lost 3 bases and the V segment lost 7 bases, leaving 4 bases of the junction unmatched. CDR1 LNHDA and CDR2 SQIVND come from the germline V gene (reference sequence). CDR3 in DNA: TGTGCCAGTACCCCGGGACAGGGCTACAATGAGCAGTTCTTC. It translates to CASTPGQGYNEQFF.